Included here is one T cell receptor beta chain sequence, with context. Its antigen remains unknown. This sample is drawn from a study of T cell repertoires in cytomegalovirus infection. Study-level information: Public signatures in TCR beta pointed to CMV infection and matching HLA type.

One entry per CDR3 protein results from TCRdb running MiXCR on the reads. The table records approximately 470,000 distinct CDR3 sequences, approximately 40% of them present only once. V lost 7 bases and J 5 bases, leaving 14 bases between the germline ends. The germline gives CDR1 MNHEY, CDR2 SVGAGI. There are 14 residues in the CDR3. The study, taken as a whole, reports: The study identified carriers of CMV plus the relevant HLA from cumulative public TCR beta family frequency.

This receptor was taken from a human donor in good health (CMV status not recorded). Some clones in this sample may be carry-over from other donors' samples. The sequencing used cultured PBMCs, collected from culture after CMV antigen stimulation. This chain links TRBV6-5 with TRBJ2-2; D call uncertain. CDR3 sequence (DNA): TGTGCCAGCAATAGACACGGACCTACCGGGGAGCTGTTTTTT. Its translation: CASNRHGPTGELFF.